These 10 T cell receptor beta chains were sequenced from one sample in a study of T cell repertoires in cytomegalovirus infection. These TCRs are of unknown antigen specificity. TCRdb re-analysed the reads in MiXCR, keeping a single row per CDR3 protein. The data contain tens of thousands of distinct CDR3 sequences, 25% to 30% of them singletons. The sequencing used CD8+ T cells from cultured PBMCs, collected from culture after CMV antigen stimulation. Every receptor here comes from a human donor in good health (CMV status not recorded). Some clones in this sample may be carry-over from other donors' samples.

The rearrangement uses TRBV20-1 and TRBJ2-1; tentatively, D is TRBD1 or TRBD2 (5 bases each). CDR1 is DFQATT, CDR2 SNEGSKA, per germline (reference sequence). The V end was cut by 0 bases, the J end by 3 bases, with 9 bases between. The CDR3 sequence is 14 residues long. The CDR3 nucleotides are TGCAGTGCTAGAGACAGGGAGCACTACAATGAGCAGTTCTTC. Protein product: CSARDREHYNEQFF.

This clonotype has ten or more counts. The chain links TRBV7-6 to TRBJ1-1; D is undetermined. The CDR3 is made up of 12 amino acids. Germline-derived CDR1 and CDR2 are SGHVS and FNYEAQ. Trimming left V 6 bases short and J 1 base short, with 6 bases between. For the CDR3, the DNA is TGTGCCAGCAGTCGTGGGAACACTGAAGCTTTCTTT. Amino acids: CASSRGNTEAFF.

The chain is built from TRBV25-1 and TRBJ2-1; 7 bases map to TRBD1. The length of the CDR3 is 14 residues. CDR1 MGHDK and CDR2 SYGVNS come from the germline V gene. V was clipped by 3 bases and J by 6 bases; unmatched bases: 5. CDR3: CASSDLSGGNEQFF. As DNA, the CDR3 is TGTGCCAGCAGTGACCTGTCAGGGGGCAATGAGCAGTTCTTC. Supplemented by reference TRBV25-1 and TRBJ2-1, the full variable domain reads EADIYQTPRYLVIGTGKKITLECSQTMGHDKMYWYQQDPGMELHLIHYSYGVNSTEKGDLSSESTVSRIRTEHFPLTLESARPSHTSQYLCASSDLSGGNEQFFGPGTRLTVL.

This chain links TRBV11-2 with TRBJ2-3; 10 nucleotides match TRBD2. Trimming removed 6 bases from V and 5 bases from J; junction bases left unmatched: 14. This CDR3 comprises 17 residues. Germline V gene data show CDR1 as SGHAT and CDR2 as FQNNGV. The CDR3 DNA reads as TGTGCCAGCAGTCACAGCCGGCTAGCGGGAGTTCTAGATACGCAGTATTTT. Its protein is CASSHSRLAGVLDTQYF.

This clonotype has a handful of counts. The chain links TRBV5-4 to TRBJ2-7, with 12 bases identical to TRBD2. The CDR3 covers 15 residues. Germline CDR1 reads SGHNT; CDR2 reads YYREEE (reference sequence). V dropped 4 bases and J dropped 2; count of bases not matched to a gene: 4. The CDR3 sequence: CASSRLAGATYEQYF. The CDR3 DNA reads as TGTGCCAGCAGCCGACTAGCGGGGGCCACCTACGAGCAGTACTTC. The full variable domain, with the rest looked up from reference TRBV5-4 and TRBJ2-7, is ETGVTQSPTHLIKTRGQQVTLRCSSQSGHNTVSWYQQALGQGPQFIFQYYREEENGRGNFPPRFSGLQFPNYSSELNVNALELDDSALYLCASSRLAGATYEQYFGPGTRLTVT.

This clonotype was counted ten times or more. The chain recombines TRBV7-9 with TRBJ1-4; maybe TRBD1 (5 bases). Germline CDR1 reads SEHNR; CDR2 reads FQNEAQ (reference sequence). V gave up 5 bases and J gave up 3 bases, with 13 bases separating them. There are 15 residues in the CDR3. The CDR3 sequence: CASSPPGRPNEKLFF. The CDR3 bases are TGTGCCAGCAGCCCACCGGGACGCCCTAATGAAAAACTGTTTTTT.

This clonotype was found once. V and J are TRBV7-4 and TRBJ2-1; 11 positions agree with TRBD2. The germline gives CDR1 SGHVT, CDR2 SQSDAQ. This CDR3 is 24 amino acids long. The ends lost 5 bases at V and 9 bases at J; junction bases unmatched: 36. CDR3 DNA: TGTGCCAGCAGCGACCACTCACTAGCGGGGGCGAGCTCACCGTCTGTTCCAGGGCCCGCTGAGCAGTTCTTC. It yields the protein CASSDHSLAGASSPSVPGPAEQFF.

The table lists this clonotype with many counts. V usage is TRBV7-9 and J usage is TRBJ2-3; D is possibly TRBD2 (5 bases). This CDR3 contains 13 residues. Germline V gene data show CDR1 as SEHNR and CDR2 as FQNEAQ (reference sequence). Trimming took 5 bases from V and 1 from J, leaving 7 bases between them. The CDR3 region has the DNA TGTGCCAGCAGCCCCGGGGGCACAGATACGCAGTATTTT. Protein sequence: CASSPGGTDTQYF.

This clonotype showed up just a few times. This chain uses TRBV5-5 with TRBJ1-2; D might be TRBD1 (5 bases). Germline loops: CDR1 SGHKS, CDR2 YYEKEE (reference sequence). Trimming pared 5 bases from V and 1 base from J, leaving 12 bases between. This CDR3 spans 14 amino acids. The CDR3 nucleotides are TGTGCCAGCAGTTATGGGGACGGTAACTATGGCTACACCTTC. As protein: CASSYGDGNYGYTF.

In this sample, this clonotype turned up many times. The V call is TRBV4-1, the J call TRBJ2-1; D is unresolved. Germline loops: CDR1 MGHRA, CDR2 YSYEKL. V gave up 0 bases and J gave up 6 bases, with 6 bases separating them. This CDR3 is 13 amino acids long. This chain's CDR3 is CASSQDPGNEQFF. DNA for the CDR3: TGCGCCAGCAGCCAAGATCCCGGCAATGAGCAGTTCTTC.